What follows are 10 T cell receptor beta chains derived from one specimen sequenced in a study of shared T cell receptors in the human thymus. Data came from immunoSEQ multiplex PCR; TCRdb stores just in-frame clones and leaves some out. The sample includes approximately 68,000 clones, 90% to 95% seen only once; the top ten take 0.03% to 0.04%. Sample: thymocytes. The receptors shown here come from a human donor.

The chain has TRBV5-1 and TRBJ1-6; 9 positions match TRBD1. Germline loops: CDR1 SGHRS, CDR2 YFSETQ. V shed 4 bases, J shed 8 bases, and the junction held 10 bases outside the gene matches. The CDR3 runs to 16 residues. The CDR3 protein is CASSPEPDRGDSPLHF. DNA of the CDR3: TGCGCCAGCAGCCCGGAACCGGACAGGGGTGATTCACCCCTCCACTTT.

This rearrangement joins TRBV5-1 to TRBJ1-2; 7 bases are a match to TRBD1. The ends lost 2 bases at V and 4 bases at J; junction bases unmatched: 20. Germline-derived CDR1 and CDR2 are SGHRS and YFSETQ. This CDR3 comprises 19 residues. CDR3 coding DNA: TGCGCCAGCAGCTTTGGGGACCTAAGCCCGGGACAGATCTTCTATGGCTACACCTTC. Its protein product is CASSFGDLSPGQIFYGYTF.

The sample holds a few counts of this clone. The J gene is TRBJ1-1, the V gene TRBV4-1, with unresolved D. This CDR3 region has 16 residues. Germline CDR1 MGHRA, CDR2 YSYEKL. Trimming took off 0 bases at V and 6 bases at J, with 17 bases between the two ends. CDR3 sequence: CASSQDRSVGCSEAFF. In nucleotides, the CDR3 is TGCGCCAGCAGCCAAGATCGATCCGTGGGGTGTTCTGAAGCTTTCTTT.

This chain links TRBV18 with TRBJ2-7; D perhaps matches TRBD1 (8 bases). The length of the CDR3 is 13 residues. V was shortened by 9 bases and J by 4 bases, with 16 bases between the two germline ends. Germline V gene sequence: CDR1 KGHSH, CDR2 LQKENI. The CDR3 loop reads CARHDRGGYEQYF. The CDR3 DNA is TGTGCCAGGCATGACAGGGGAGGGTACGAGCAGTACTTC. The whole variable domain, remainder taken from reference TRBV18 and TRBJ2-7, is NAGVMQNPRHLVRRRGQEARLRCSPMKGHSHVYWYRQLPEEGLKFMVYLQKENIIDESGMPKERFSAEFPKEGPSILRIQQVVRGDSAAYFCARHDRGGYEQYFGPGTRLTVT.

V usage is TRBV5-4 and J usage is TRBJ1-6; D gene ambiguous. The CDR3 runs to 14 residues. Trimming cost V 0 bases and J 7 bases, with 8 bases left between them. Looked up from germline, CDR1 is SGHNT and CDR2 is YYREEE (reference sequence). The CDR3 region is CASSLAGPNSPLHF. CDR3 nucleotides: TGTGCCAGCAGCTTGGCAGGTCCAAATTCACCCCTCCACTTT.

The chain joins TRBV19 to TRBJ1-2, with a weak D call TRBD1 (6 bases). This CDR3 comprises 14 residues. V lost 6 bases and J 7 bases, leaving 18 bases between the germline ends. Germline V lookup: CDR1 LNHDA, CDR2 SQIVND (reference sequence). The CDR3: CASSRMAGDCGYTF. CDR3 sequence (DNA): TGTGCCAGTAGCCGTATGGCAGGGGACTGTGGCTACACCTTC.

The chain carries TRBV5-1 and TRBJ2-5; no clear D gene. There are 16 residues in the CDR3. Germline CDR1 and CDR2: SGHRS and YFSETQ. The V gene lost 2 bases and the J gene lost 5 bases, with 19 bases spanning the gap. This CDR3 reads CASSFDPGRNGETQYF. The CDR3 bases are TGCGCCAGCAGCTTCGATCCCGGCAGGAACGGGGAGACCCAGTACTTC.

The rearrangement joins TRBV2 to TRBJ1-2, with D perhaps TRBD1 (5 bases). Trimming took off 7 bases at V and 6 bases at J, with 12 bases between the two ends. The CDR3 has 12 amino acids. The V gene's germline CDR1 is SNHLY and CDR2 FYNNEI. The CDR3 bases are TGTGCCAGCAACGGGGGTTATGATGGCTACACCTTC. It is translated as CASNGGYDGYTF.

The gene calls are TRBV19 and TRBJ2-7; TRBD1 aligns across 8 bases. CDR1 and CDR2 (germline): LNHDA, SQIVND (reference sequence). V lost 6 bases, J lost 2 bases, and 15 bases stayed unmatched. The CDR3 consists of 17 residues. CDR3 DNA: TGTGCCAGTAGATCGGGGTTCCGGGACAGGCAAGCCTACGAGCAGTACTTC. It codes for CASRSGFRDRQAYEQYF.

The gene calls are TRBV18 and TRBJ1-3, with D tentatively TRBD1 (5 bases). The germline CDR1 and CDR2 sequences are KGHSH and LQKENI. This CDR3 contains 18 residues. Trimming stripped 2 bases from V and 8 bases from J, with 25 bases between. DNA of the CDR3: TGTGCCAGCTCACCAAAGCGGTCGCGGCGGGGGGGTCTGCACACCATATATTTT. Its protein is CASSPKRSRRGGLHTIYF.